This TCR beta chain was captured in a study of blood T cell repertoires in COVID-19. The overall study: Specimens from acute and convalescent COVID-19 originated in the United States, Italy and Spain. Sources were T cells, B-cell-depleted T cells, or PBMCs; the material itself was cDNA or gDNA.

Per the original data handling: Reference gene primer amplification gave estimated nucleated cell counts. Produced via immunoSEQ multiplex PCR; TCRdb's table is partial and in-frame only. From that table come the V and J calls and clone size; the DNA was used to work out D and trimming. The sample carries 150,000 to 200,000 clones, 80% recorded once. Trimming removed 3 bases from V and 1 base from J, with 9 bases in between. The length of the CDR3 is 14 residues. Germline V CDR1 and CDR2: LNHDA, SQIVND (reference sequence). Sequenced: peripheral blood. The TCR was taken from a man aged 60 to 69 with acute or convalescent COVID-19. The chain has TRBV19 and TRBJ1-1; a weak D match, TRBD1 (6 bases). The CDR3 DNA is TGTGCCAGTAGTATGGTAGGGGGGAACACTGAAGCTTTCTTT. Translating gives CASSMVGGNTEAFF.